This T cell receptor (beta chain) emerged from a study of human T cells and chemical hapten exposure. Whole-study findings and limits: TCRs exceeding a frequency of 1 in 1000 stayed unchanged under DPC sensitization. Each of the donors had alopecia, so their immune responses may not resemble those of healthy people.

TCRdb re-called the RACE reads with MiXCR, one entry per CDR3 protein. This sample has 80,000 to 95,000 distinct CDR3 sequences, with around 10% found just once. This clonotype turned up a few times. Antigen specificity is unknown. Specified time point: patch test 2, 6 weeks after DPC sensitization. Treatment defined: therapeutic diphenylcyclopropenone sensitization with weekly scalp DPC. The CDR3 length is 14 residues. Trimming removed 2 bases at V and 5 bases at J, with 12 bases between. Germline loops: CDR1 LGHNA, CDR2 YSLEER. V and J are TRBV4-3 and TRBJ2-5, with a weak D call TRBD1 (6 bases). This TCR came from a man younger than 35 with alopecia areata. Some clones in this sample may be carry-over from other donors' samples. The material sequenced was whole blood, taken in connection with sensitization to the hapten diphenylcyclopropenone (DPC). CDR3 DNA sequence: TGCGCCAGCAGCCAATTTACAGGGTTGGAGACCCAGTACTTC. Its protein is CASSQFTGLETQYF.